This T cell receptor (beta chain) was identified during a study of blood T cell repertoires in COVID-19 (dated by TCRdb to 2020 to 2021). Background on the whole study: The collaborator samples originated in the United States, Italy and Spain and spanned the acute and convalescent phases of COVID-19. A freely available public database, intended as a resource for researchers studying the immune response to SARS-CoV-2, is where the repertoires were released. The dataset comprised deeply sampled blood TCRbeta repertoires from subjects exposed to, actively infected with, or recovered from COVID-19. A de-identified subject ID, COVID-19 status, age in years and sex were almost always included in the sample metadata. HLA class I and class II types, where available, came from metadata supplied by the sample provider rather than from assay-based typing. The samples were drawn from two sources: the first 160 participants of the ongoing ImmuneRACE study, and 1,254 subjects contributed by 6 global collaborators. The prospective study material was composed of cDNA or gDNA derived from T cells, B-cell-depleted T cells, or PBMCs.

Beyond this particular receptor, the publication reports: How much clinical and demographic metadata was included differed by source and by participant, and the metadata was provided uncurated.

Measured from the cysteine to the phenylalanine, the CDR3 is 16 residues long. The sequence is cut down to CDR3 DNA, 48 bases in frame from base 1. From the germline V gene (reference sequence), CDR1 is SEHNR and CDR2 is FQNEAQ. V ends up 5 bases short and J 0 bases short, with an unmatched junction base count of 9. The immunoSEQ Assay, a bias-controlled multiplex PCR, was used to amplify TCRbeta CDR3 regions from genomic DNA. The paper's processing steps were these. The number of nucleated cells in each sample was estimated from the amplification of reference gene primers within the assay. Sequence reads were collapsed and filtered to measure the absolute abundance of every unique TCRbeta CDR3 rearrangement. For each sample, productive Simpson clonality was calculated as the square root of Simpson's diversity index over productive rearrangements. In TCRdb, the immuneACCESS table is reduced to in-frame sequences with V and J assigned. These tables do not hold every clone; where another copy was compared, an unresolved V gene accounts for under half, and the others remain unexplained. D and trimming were read from the DNA, whereas the V and J calls and clone size are those reported in that table. This sample comprises 65,000 to 85,000 clones, roughly 80% of them detected only once. About 20% of the sample belongs to the ten largest clones.

Each collaborating institution followed its own protocols to collect whole blood in K2EDTA tubes. For TCRbeta analysis, collaborators shipped samples in one of three forms: frozen whole blood, isolated PBMCs, or DNA extracted from either of those sample types. As for this clone: What antigen it recognizes has not been identified. No base quality information exists; no much larger clone differs at one position.

The receptor comes from a woman aged 55-69 years with acute or convalescent COVID-19. The sample was peripheral blood. The sequence is built from TRBV7-9 and TRBJ2-5; a stretch of 7 junction bases matches TRBD2. This receptor carries the CDR3 CASSPGDYQYQETQYF. In nucleotide form, the sequence is TGTGCCAGCAGCCCCGGGGACTATCAGTACCAAGAGACCCAGTACTTC. This CDR3, with the reference TRBV7-9 and TRBJ2-5 proteins standing in past its ends, gives the full variable domain DTGVSQNPRHKITKRGQNVTFRCDPISEHNRLYWYRQTLGQGPEFLTYFQNEAQLEKSRLLSDRFSAERPKGSFSTLEIQRTEQGDSAMYLCASSPGDYQYQETQYFGPGTRLLVL.